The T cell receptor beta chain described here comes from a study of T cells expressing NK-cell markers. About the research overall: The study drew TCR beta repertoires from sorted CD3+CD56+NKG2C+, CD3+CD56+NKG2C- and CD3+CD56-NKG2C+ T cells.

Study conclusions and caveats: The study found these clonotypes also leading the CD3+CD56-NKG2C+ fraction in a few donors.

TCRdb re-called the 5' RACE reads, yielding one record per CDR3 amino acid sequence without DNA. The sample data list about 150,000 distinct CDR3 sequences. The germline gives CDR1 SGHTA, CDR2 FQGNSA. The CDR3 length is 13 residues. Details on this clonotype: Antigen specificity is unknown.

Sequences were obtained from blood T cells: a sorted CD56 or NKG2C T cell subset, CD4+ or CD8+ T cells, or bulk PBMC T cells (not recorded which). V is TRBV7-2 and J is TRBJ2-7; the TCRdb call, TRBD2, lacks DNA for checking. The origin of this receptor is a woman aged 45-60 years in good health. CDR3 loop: CASGPAGANEQYF. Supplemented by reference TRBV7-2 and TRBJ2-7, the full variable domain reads GAGVSQSPSNKVTEKGKDVELRCDPISGHTALYWYRQSLGQGLEFLIYFQGNSAPDKSGLPSDRFSAERTGGSVSTLTIQRTQQEDSAVYLCASGPAGANEQYFGPGTRLTVT.